The 23 T cell receptor beta chains presented below share a single source sample, sequenced in a study of long-term antiretroviral therapy in people with HIV. With survey level as its setting, the immunoSEQ assay was v3.0. Sequencing was performed with immunoSEQ multiplex PCR; in TCRdb, only in-frame clones are kept and a portion is missing. The sample consists of 8,400 or so clones, around 83% of them appearing once. Specimen: unsorted PBMCs, collected 0.3 years before starting antiretroviral therapy. These receptors originate from a man younger than 45 with HIV.

CDR3 nucleotide sequence: TGTGCCAGCAGCCAAGACCTTGTGTCGACAGCTAGCTCTGGAAACACCATATATTTT. The encoded protein is CASSQDLVSTASSGNTIYF. The chain is built from TRBV4-2 and TRBJ1-3, with D possibly being TRBD1 (5 bases). Germline CDR1 and CDR2: LGHNA and YNFKEQ. The length of the CDR3 is 19 residues. V lost 0 bases and J lost 0, with 18 bases in between.

The chain links TRBV13 to TRBJ2-5; D might be TRBD2 (5 bases). Germline loops: CDR1 PRHDT, CDR2 FYEKMQ (reference sequence). The CDR3 has 14 residues. Between the trimmed V and J ends, which lost 4 bases and 5 bases, there was a span of 14 bases. The CDR3 DNA reads TGTGCCAGCAGCTCAGACCCGGGAAGGGAGACCCAGTACTTC. Its translation: CASSSDPGRETQYF.

The chain recombines TRBV9 with TRBJ1-3; D is undetermined. Per the germline V gene, CDR1 is SGDLS and CDR2 is YYNGEE. V lost 1 base and J lost 0, with 2 bases in between. CDR3 size: 13 residues. DNA for the CDR3: TGTGCCAGCAGCGTAAACTCTGGAAACACCATATATTTT. The encoded protein is CASSVNSGNTIYF.

J is TRBJ2-7 and V is TRBV7-9; the match to TRBD2 covers 7 bases. Losses at the gene ends were 5 bases for V and 2 bases for J; bases not matched to a gene: 9. Per the germline V gene, CDR1 is SEHNR and CDR2 is FQNEAQ (reference sequence). There are 15 residues in the CDR3. The CDR3 sequence: CASSPPSGGTYEQYF. DNA of the CDR3: TGTGCCAGCAGCCCCCCTAGCGGAGGCACCTACGAGCAGTACTTC.

The chain links TRBV6-5 to TRBJ1-2; no firm D call. The germline V gene encodes CDR1 MNHEY and CDR2 SVGAGI. The CDR3 is made up of 13 amino acids. V was pared by 2 bases and J by 4 bases, with 8 bases between. The CDR3 region is CASSYLGGYGYTF. The DNA of the CDR3 is TGTGCCAGCAGTTACCTGGGAGGCTATGGCTACACCTTC.

This clone was detected only once. The V gene is TRBV4-3, the J gene TRBJ2-3; 8 nucleotides line up with TRBD1. Germline CDR1 reads LGHNA; CDR2 reads YSLEER. The CDR3 totals 16 residues. J gave up 0 bases and V 0 bases, and 2 bases lay outside the gene matches. DNA for the CDR3: TGCGCCAGCAGCCAAGATAGGACAGGGAGCACAGATACGCAGTATTTT. This translates into CASSQDRTGSTDTQYF.

The gene calls are TRBV27 and TRBJ2-7, with D maybe TRBD1 (6 bases). The CDR3 has 15 residues. CDR1 is MNHEY and CDR2 is SMNVEV in the germline V gene (reference sequence). V gave up 5 bases and J gave up 3 bases, with 17 bases separating them. CDR3 coding DNA: TGTGCCAGCAGTGCAGACAGGTACGGAAGCTACGAGCAGTACTTC. It specifies CASSADRYGSYEQYF.

This chain links TRBV4-2 with TRBJ1-1; D is possibly TRBD1 (5 bases). Trimming removed 1 base at V and 6 bases at J, with 12 bases between. Germline assignment: CDR1 LGHNA and CDR2 YNFKEQ. The CDR3 totals 14 residues. The CDR3 DNA reads as TGTGCCAGCAGCCAAGGTCTTGGGACCGCTGAAGCTTTCTTT. Amino acid sequence: CASSQGLGTAEAFF.

The chain recombines TRBV27 with TRBJ2-7; D may correspond to TRBD1 or TRBD2 (5 bases each). V was trimmed by 4 bases and J by 0 bases, leaving 7 bases between them. CDR3 size: 13 residues. Looked up from germline, CDR1 is MNHEY and CDR2 is SMNVEV (reference sequence). CDR3: CASSSGPSYEQYF. CDR3 coding DNA: TGTGCCAGCAGTTCGGGACCCTCCTACGAGCAGTACTTC.

The chain is built from TRBV14 and TRBJ2-3; D is possibly TRBD2 (6 bases). This CDR3 region has 15 residues. Germline-derived CDR1 and CDR2 are SGHDN and FVKESK. V shed 2 bases and J shed 6 bases, with 15 bases lying between them. CDR3 loop: CASSQRTTSLDTQYF. CDR3 sequence (DNA): TGTGCCAGCAGCCAAAGGACTACAAGTTTGGATACGCAGTATTTT.

The chain combines TRBV7-2 with TRBJ2-1; the match to TRBD1 covers 11 bases. Per the germline V gene, CDR1 is SGHTA and CDR2 is FQGNSA. V lost 0 bases and J lost 4; bases outside the gene matches: 8. CDR3 length: 18 amino acids. CDR3 loop: CASSLAPTGTGGYNEQFF. CDR3 DNA sequence: TGTGCCAGCAGCTTAGCCCCGACCGGGACAGGGGGATACAATGAGCAGTTCTTC.

The chain carries TRBV10-1 and TRBJ2-5; no clear D. The V end was cut by 5 bases, the J end by 2 bases, with 9 bases between. The length of the CDR3 is 13 residues. Germline-derived CDR1 and CDR2 are WNHNN and SYGVQD (reference sequence). CDR3 coding DNA: TGCGCCAGCAGTCAAATACCTCAAGAGACCCAGTACTTC. It specifies CASSQIPQETQYF.

This chain links TRBV9 with TRBJ2-7, with 10 bases identical to TRBD2. The J segment lost 5 bases and the V segment lost 4 bases, leaving 9 bases of the junction unmatched. Germline CDR1 reads SGDLS; CDR2 reads YYNGEE. This CDR3 region has 15 residues. The CDR3 DNA is TGTGCCAGCAGCCAATGGGCTAGCGGGAGTAACGAGCAGTACTTC. Translated: CASSQWASGSNEQYF. The full variable domain, in which reference TRBV9 and TRBJ2-7 provide the parts outside the CDR3, is DSGVTQTPKHLITATGQRVTLRCSPRSGDLSVYWYQQSLDQGLQFLIQYYNGEERAKGNILERFSAQQFPDLHSELNLSSLELGDSALYFCASSQWASGSNEQYFGPGTRLTVT.

This clone occurred a few times. The J gene is TRBJ1-3, the V gene TRBV9; D is unclear. The CDR3 length is 15 residues. The V gene's germline CDR1 is SGDLS and CDR2 YYNGEE. V lost 4 bases and J 1 base, leaving 12 bases between the germline ends. The chain's CDR3 is CASSFSPDSGNTIYF. CDR3 coding DNA: TGTGCCAGCAGCTTCAGTCCCGATTCTGGAAACACCATATATTTT.

This chain links TRBV5-1 with TRBJ2-7; maybe TRBD2 (6 bases). Germline CDR1 reads SGHRS; CDR2 reads YFSETQ. The CDR3 contains 15 residues. Deletions cut 0 bases from V and 1 base from J, with 11 bases between. The CDR3 spells CASSLGPSDSYEQYF. The CDR3 DNA reads TGCGCCAGCAGCTTGGGGCCTAGCGATTCCTACGAGCAGTACTTC. Using reference TRBV5-1 and TRBJ2-7 for the parts outside the CDR3, the full variable domain is KAGVTQTPRYLIKTRGQQVTLSCSPISGHRSVSWYQQTPGQGLQFLFEYFSETQRNKGNFPGRFSGRQFSNSRSEMNVSTLELGDSALYLCASSLGPSDSYEQYFGPGTRLTVT.

This clone was seen only a few times. This sequence joins TRBV7-3 and TRBJ2-3, with 8 positions matching TRBD2. Germline V lookup: CDR1 SGHTA, CDR2 FQGTGA. V gave up 3 bases and J gave up 1 base; unmatched junction bases: 3. The CDR3 extends over 15 amino acids. The CDR3 loop is CASSFTAGGTDTQYF. CDR3 sequence (DNA): TGTGCCAGCAGCTTTACAGCGGGGGGCACAGATACGCAGTATTTT.

This clone showed up just once. J is TRBJ1-4 and V is TRBV14; D gene uncertain. Between the trimmed V and J ends, which lost 2 bases and 5 bases, there was a span of 12 bases. Germline V gene sequence: CDR1 SGHDN, CDR2 FVKESK. The CDR3 totals 15 residues. CDR3: CASSQLEGFNEKLFF. The CDR3 coding sequence is TGTGCCAGCAGCCAACTCGAAGGATTCAATGAAAAACTGTTTTTT.

This chain uses TRBV19 with TRBJ1-1, with TRBD1 matching over 7 bases. With 3 bases clipped from V and 4 bases from J, the junction kept 8 bases outside the gene matches. Germline CDR1 reads LNHDA; CDR2 reads SQIVND (reference sequence). The CDR3 totals 15 residues. Here the CDR3 reads CASSMGTGASTEAFF. DNA for the CDR3: TGTGCCAGTAGTATGGGAACAGGGGCGAGCACTGAAGCTTTCTTT.

This chain connects TRBV29-1 to TRBJ2-2; D is ambiguous. V was pared by 1 base and J by 8 bases, with 8 bases between. Germline CDR1 and CDR2: SQVTM and ANQGSEA. This CDR3 is built from 12 residues. CDR3 sequence (DNA): TGCAGCGTTGAAGGCTATGGGGGGGAGCTGTTTTTT. Its protein product is CSVEGYGGELFF.

The gene calls are TRBV9 and TRBJ2-2; tentative D call: TRBD2 (5 bases). Germline lookup yields CDR1 SGDLS and CDR2 YYNGEE. V gave up 0 bases and J gave up 7 bases, with 16 bases separating them. This CDR3 is 16 amino acids long. In nucleotides, the CDR3 is TGTGCCAGCAGCGTAGGAGAGCGGAGAACCGGCGGGGAGCTGTTTTTT. Protein product: CASSVGERRTGGELFF.

The chain is built from TRBV6-6 and TRBJ1-4; 11 nucleotides align to TRBD1. The germline gives CDR1 MNHNY, CDR2 SVGAGI (reference sequence). V lost 5 bases to trimming and J lost 8 bases; unmatched junction nucleotides: 7. The CDR3 sequence is 15 residues long. The CDR3 DNA reads TGTGCCAGCAGTCCTAGGACAGGGGGCTCGGAAAAACTGTTTTTT. This encodes CASSPRTGGSEKLFF.

This clone has a handful of counts. The V gene is TRBV4-2, the J gene TRBJ1-1, with D possibly being TRBD1 (5 bases). The CDR3 loop spans 14 amino acids. Germline lookup yields CDR1 LGHNA and CDR2 YNFKEQ. The V gene lost 2 bases and the J gene lost 4 bases, with 11 bases spanning the gap. CDR3 coding DNA: TGTGCCAGCAGCCAATGGAGTGGGGGCACTGAAGCTTTCTTT. Protein: CASSQWSGGTEAFF.

The chain couples TRBV18 to TRBJ1-6; unclear D gene. Trimming shortened V by 0 bases and J by 8 bases, and 8 bases separated the two germline ends. The CDR3 has 14 residues. Per germline, CDR1 KGHSH and CDR2 LQKENI. This CDR3 reads CASSPPSVDSPLHF. DNA for the CDR3: TGTGCCAGCTCACCACCCTCGGTCGATTCACCCCTCCACTTT.